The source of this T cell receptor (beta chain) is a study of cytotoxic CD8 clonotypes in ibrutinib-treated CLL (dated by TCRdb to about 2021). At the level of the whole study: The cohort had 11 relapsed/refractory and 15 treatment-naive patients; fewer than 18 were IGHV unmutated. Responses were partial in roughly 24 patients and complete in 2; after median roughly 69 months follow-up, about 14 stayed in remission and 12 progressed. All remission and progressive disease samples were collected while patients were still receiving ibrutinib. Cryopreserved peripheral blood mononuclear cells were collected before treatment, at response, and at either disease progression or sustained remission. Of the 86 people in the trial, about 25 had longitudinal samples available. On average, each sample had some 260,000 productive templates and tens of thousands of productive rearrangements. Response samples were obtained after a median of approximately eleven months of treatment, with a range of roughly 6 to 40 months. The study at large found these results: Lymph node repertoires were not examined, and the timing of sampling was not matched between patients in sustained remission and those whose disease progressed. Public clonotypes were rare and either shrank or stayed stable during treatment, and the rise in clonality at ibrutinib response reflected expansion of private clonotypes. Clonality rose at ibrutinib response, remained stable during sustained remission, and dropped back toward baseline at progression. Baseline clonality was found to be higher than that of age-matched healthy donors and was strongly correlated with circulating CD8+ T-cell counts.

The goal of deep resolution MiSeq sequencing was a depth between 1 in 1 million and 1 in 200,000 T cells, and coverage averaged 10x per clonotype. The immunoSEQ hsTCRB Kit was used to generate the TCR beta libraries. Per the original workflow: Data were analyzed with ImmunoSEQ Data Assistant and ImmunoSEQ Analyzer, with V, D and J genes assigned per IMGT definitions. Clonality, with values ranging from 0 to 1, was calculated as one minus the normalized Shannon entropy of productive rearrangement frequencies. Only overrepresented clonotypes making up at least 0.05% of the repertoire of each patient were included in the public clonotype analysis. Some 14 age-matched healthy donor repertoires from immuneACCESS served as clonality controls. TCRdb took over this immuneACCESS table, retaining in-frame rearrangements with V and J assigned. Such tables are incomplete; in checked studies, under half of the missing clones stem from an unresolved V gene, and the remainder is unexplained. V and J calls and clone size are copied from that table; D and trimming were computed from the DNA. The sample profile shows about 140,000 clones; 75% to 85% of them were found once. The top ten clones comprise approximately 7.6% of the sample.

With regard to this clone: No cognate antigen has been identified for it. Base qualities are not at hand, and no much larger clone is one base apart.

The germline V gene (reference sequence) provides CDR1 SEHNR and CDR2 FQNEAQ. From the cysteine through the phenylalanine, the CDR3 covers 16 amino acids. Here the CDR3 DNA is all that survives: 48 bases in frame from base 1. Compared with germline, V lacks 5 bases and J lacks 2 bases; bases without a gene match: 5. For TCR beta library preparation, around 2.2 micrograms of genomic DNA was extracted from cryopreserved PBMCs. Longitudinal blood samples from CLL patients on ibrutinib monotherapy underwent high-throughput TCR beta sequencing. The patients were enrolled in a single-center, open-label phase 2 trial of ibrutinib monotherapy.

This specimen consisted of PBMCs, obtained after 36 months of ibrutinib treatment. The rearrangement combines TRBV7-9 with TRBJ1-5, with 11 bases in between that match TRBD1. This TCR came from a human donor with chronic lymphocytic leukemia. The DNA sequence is TGTGCCAGCAGCCAGTGGACAGGGGGCCGCAATCAGCCCCAGCATTTT. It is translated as CASSQWTGGRNQPQHF.